What follows is one T cell receptor beta chain and its context. As yet, its antigen is unknown. Germline values: CDR1 SEHNR, CDR2 FQNEAQ (reference sequence). V was cut by 5 bases and J by 10 bases, with 14 bases left in between. The CDR3 is 12 amino acids. This entry comes from a study of cytomegalovirus exposure and HLA in healthy donors. Findings of the study overall: It was reported in a later analysis that an Asian-associated ancestry cluster showed fewer N-insertions than the approximately 700-donor mean.

The PCR used 60 Vbeta and 13 Jbeta primers. The method was immunoSEQ multiplex PCR; TCRdb's version includes in-frame clones alone and lacks a portion of them. This sample has about 210,000 clones; over 60% occur once, and the top ten carry approximately 2%. V is TRBV7-9 and J is TRBJ1-2; the D is unclear. Sequenced: PBMCs. This receptor was taken from a male donor in good health and CMV-seronegative. The CDR3 DNA reads as TGTGCCAGCAGCCAACGGACTTACCCCTACACCTTC. It is translated as CASSQRTYPYTF.